This T cell receptor beta chain originates from a study of shared clonotypes between healthy human individuals. Study details: Plates per donor: three CD4 naive, three CD4 memory, two CD8 naive, one CD8 memory.

Study-wide results and limits: When compared with the clonotypes that were shared by all four sorted-subset donors, the non-shared clonotypes turned out to have lower generation probabilities. Clonotype sharing across a handful of donors was observed for 4% to 6.5% of naive CD4 clonotypes. The study generally estimated greater richness for naive than memory subsets.

CD45RO-negative, CCR7-selected cells formed the naive CD8 fraction, which excluded terminally differentiated effector memory CD45RA+ cells. Generated by immunoSEQ multiplex PCR, the TCRdb table keeps only in-frame clones and is missing some. The sample has about 2.1 million clones, approximately 94% seen once. Comments on this clone: Its antigen is currently unknown.

CDR3 length: 16 amino acids. In germline, CDR1 is SGHAT, CDR2 FQNNGV. J lost 3 bases, V lost 1 base, and 8 bases had no gene match. The chain joins TRBV11-2 to TRBJ2-7; 8 bases agree with TRBD2. The sample consisted of naive CD8+ T cells from PBMCs. The sequence came from a man younger than 35 in good health. Some clones in this sample may be carry-over from other donors' samples. The CDR3 loop reads CASSLGPSGPLYEQYF. The CDR3 DNA follows: TGTGCCAGCAGCTTAGGGCCTAGCGGGCCTCTCTACGAGCAGTACTTC.